The source of this T cell receptor beta chain is a study of blood T cell repertoires in COVID-19. Study-level information: Sample material is recorded as cDNA or gDNA derived from T cells, B-cell-depleted T cells, or PBMCs.

The table came from immunoSEQ multiplex PCR; TCRdb's copy has only in-frame clones and leaves some out. The sample lists 400,000 or so clones, approximately 90% occurring once. V lost 3 bases, J lost 8 bases, and 9 bases lay in between. The germline V gene has CDR1 SGDLS and CDR2 YYNGEE. CDR3 length equals 12 residues. Input material: peripheral blood. This sequence originates from a man between 18 and 29 years old with COVID-19, enrolled during active disease. The gene calls are TRBV9 and TRBJ2-1; D possibly corresponds to TRBD1 (5 bases). The chain's CDR3 is CASSGDSDEQFF. The CDR3 DNA reads as TGTGCCAGCAGCGGTGACAGCGATGAGCAGTTCTTC.